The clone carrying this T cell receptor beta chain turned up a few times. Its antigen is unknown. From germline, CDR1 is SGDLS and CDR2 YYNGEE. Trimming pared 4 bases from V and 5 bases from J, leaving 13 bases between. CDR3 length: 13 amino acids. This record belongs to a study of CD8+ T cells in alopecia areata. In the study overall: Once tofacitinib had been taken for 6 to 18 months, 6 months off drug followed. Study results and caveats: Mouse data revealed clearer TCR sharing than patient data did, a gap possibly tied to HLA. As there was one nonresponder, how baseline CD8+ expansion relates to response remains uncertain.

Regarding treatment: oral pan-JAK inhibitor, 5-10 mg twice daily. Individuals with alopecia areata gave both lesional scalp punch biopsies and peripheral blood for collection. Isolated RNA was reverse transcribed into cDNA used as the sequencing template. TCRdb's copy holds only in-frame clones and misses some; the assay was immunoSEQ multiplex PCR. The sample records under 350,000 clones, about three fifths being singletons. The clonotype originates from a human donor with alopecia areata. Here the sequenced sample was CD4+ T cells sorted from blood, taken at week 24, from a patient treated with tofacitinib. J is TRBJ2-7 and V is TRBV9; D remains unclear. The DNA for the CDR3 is TGTGCCAGCAGCTCGAAGGCGGCTGACGAGCAGTACTTC. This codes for CASSSKAADEQYF.